This paragraph reports one T cell receptor (beta chain). A much larger clone differs by one base, so this may be a read error. One entry per CDR3 protein, called by TCRdb with MiXCR from the reads. Of approximately 290,000 distinct CDR3 sequences listed, about a quarter are singletons. CDR1 and CDR2 (germline): MDHEN, SYDVKM. The CDR3 runs 14 residues. These data come from a study of T cell repertoires in cytomegalovirus infection. This TCR came from a human donor in good health (CMV status not recorded). Some clones in this sample may be carry-over from other donors' samples. The specimen was PBMCs. This sequence joins TRBV28 and TRBJ2-7; no clear D. DNA of the CDR3: TGTGCCAGCATTTTATTTGACGGTACCTACGAGCAGTACTTC. Encoded protein: CASILFDGTYEQYF.